This T cell receptor beta chain was retrieved from a study of early T cells in non-severe SARS-CoV-2 infection. Overall study context: Sequencing of bulk RNA from unsorted whole blood was done, without chain pairing.

Whole-study results and caveats: Matches to VDJdb favored anti-spike CD8 responses and missed private and CD4 specificities.

V lost 2 bases to trimming and J lost 2 bases, with 6 bases between them. Germline assignment: CDR1 SQVTM and CDR2 ANQGSEA. The CDR3 covers 12 residues. In its sample, this clonotype was seen many times. Its antigen is unknown. Individual cDNA molecules were tagged with unique molecular identifiers. Using its own MiXCR run on the 5' RACE reads, TCRdb lists one record per CDR3 protein. Of fewer than 40,000 distinct CDR3 sequences detected, about 6% appear once; the ten largest clones hold 4.5% to 6%. This clonotype was sampled from an adult who was a healthcare worker with PCR-confirmed SARS-CoV-2 infection or an uninfected control (not recorded which). The chain links TRBV29-1 to TRBJ1-2, with D hard to call. Material: whole blood. The DNA for the CDR3 is TGCAGCGTTGAACCTGGGAACTATGGCTACACCTTC. As protein: CSVEPGNYGYTF.